This TCR beta chain appears in the sequencing data of a study of blood T cell repertoires in COVID-19. Study-wide background: Sample material is recorded as cDNA or gDNA derived from T cells, B-cell-depleted T cells, or PBMCs.

Authors' processing steps: Nucleated cell number was recorded as an estimate derived from reference gene primer amplification. Repertoires were generated with immunoSEQ multiplex PCR, while TCRdb's copy carries only in-frame clones and drops some. D and trimming come from the DNA, and the V and J calls and clone size come from that table. The table has about 410,000 clones, 89% seen once. Seattle-derived patients entered the study during active infection and were followed longitudinally. With 1 base clipped from V and 4 bases from J, the junction kept 8 bases outside the gene matches. The V gene's germline CDR1 is SGHAT and CDR2 FQNNGV. The length of the CDR3 is 17 residues.

This TCR was recovered from a woman aged 40 to 49 with COVID-19, enrolled during active disease. The sample comprised peripheral blood. The chain has TRBV11-2 and TRBJ2-5; 11 bases match TRBD2. The CDR3 coding sequence is TGTGCCAGCAGCTTAGGCCACTCTAGCGGGGGGATAGAGACCCAGTACTTC. This sequence encodes CASSLGHSSGGIETQYF.